Included here is one T cell receptor beta chain sequence, with context. Its antigen is unknown. The CDR3 contains 14 residues. V lost 4 bases to trimming and J lost 2 bases, with 9 bases between them. Germline V gene data show CDR1 as MNHNS and CDR2 as SASEGT. This specimen belongs to a study of cytomegalovirus exposure and HLA in healthy donors. At the level of the study: Within an early data release were 85 million or so unique TCRs drawn from HLA-typed donors. Study results and caveats: For most TCR sequences rarity was the rule, although some public TCRs occurred in many donors. The HLA-A and HLA-B alleles of most subjects were reportedly predicted accurately from TCR beta sequences.

PCR primers comprised 60 Vbeta and 13 Jbeta primers. Data came from immunoSEQ multiplex PCR; TCRdb stores just in-frame clones and leaves some out. Here the sample spans around 300,000 clones, about 83% being singletons. V is TRBV6-1 and J is TRBJ1-5; perhaps TRBD1 as D (5 bases). The clonotype originates from a woman aged 40 to 50 in good health and CMV-seropositive. Sequencing input: PBMCs. CDR3 amino acids: CASSVTGGNQPQHF. The CDR3 nucleotides read TGTGCCAGCAGTGTAACAGGTGGCAATCAGCCCCAGCATTTT.